These 5 T cell receptor beta chains were sequenced from one sample in a study of Ad26.COV2.S vaccination and SARS-CoV-2 variants. The table came from immunoSEQ multiplex PCR; TCRdb's copy has only in-frame clones and leaves some out. Of approximately 300,000 clones listed, around 84% were seen once; the top ten hold 1.5% to 2.5%. The treatment denotes: 19 received Ad26.COV2.S at low or high dose, single or two shots; a few received placebo; per-sample allocation not given. All samples were drawn on day 63, counting from the first vaccine or placebo injection. Sequences were derived from peripheral blood, sampled in a trial of Ad26.COV2.S vaccine versus placebo. The receptors shown here come from a person aged 18-65 years who received the Ad26.COV2.S COVID-19 vaccine or a placebo.

The DNA of the CDR3 is TGCGCCAGCAGTCCGTTTAGACAGGGAACTGAAGCTTTCTTT. Translating gives CASSPFRQGTEAFF. The chain joins TRBV5-1 to TRBJ1-1; 7 nucleotides match TRBD1. Germline assignment: CDR1 SGHRS and CDR2 YFSETQ. After removal of 5 bases from V and 5 bases from J, the junction contained 9 bases not matched to a gene. CDR3 size: 14 residues.

This chain's CDR3 is CASSLSGNTEAFF. The CDR3 DNA sequence: TGTGCCAGCTCACTATCAGGGAACACTGAAGCTTTCTTT. The chain combines TRBV18 with TRBJ1-1; D gene ambiguous. Per germline, CDR1 KGHSH and CDR2 LQKENI. V shed 4 bases and J shed 1 base, with 7 bases lying between them. The CDR3 covers 13 residues. Based on the CDR3 plus reference TRBV18 and TRBJ1-1, the full variable domain is NAGVMQNPRHLVRRRGQEARLRCSPMKGHSHVYWYRQLPEEGLKFMVYLQKENIIDESGMPKERFSAEFPKEGPSILRIQQVVRGDSAAYFCASSLSGNTEAFFGQGTRLTVV.

The CDR3 DNA sequence: TGTGCCAGCAGCGTAGGGGACAGGGGAAATCTTAATTCACCCCTCCACTTT. Its protein is CASSVGDRGNLNSPLHF. The chain has TRBV9 and TRBJ1-6, with 10 bases fitting TRBD1. Germline CDR1 reads SGDLS; CDR2 reads YYNGEE. The CDR3 contains 17 residues. Trimming cost V 0 bases and J 6 bases; bases outside gene matches: 6.

J is TRBJ2-7 and V is TRBV7-9, with 9 bases that match TRBD1. The germline V gene encodes CDR1 SEHNR and CDR2 FQNEAQ (reference sequence). This CDR3 region has 13 residues. The trim removed 3 bases at V and 6 bases at J, leaving 3 bases unmatched. CDR3 coding DNA: TGTGCCAGCAGCTTGGACAGGGGCAGCGAGCAGTACTTC. Encoded protein: CASSLDRGSEQYF.

The chain links TRBV11-2 to TRBJ2-2, with 13 bases fitting TRBD2. V lost 4 bases to trimming and J lost 0 bases; unmatched junction nucleotides: 8. Germline V gene lookup returns CDR1 SGHAT and CDR2 FQNNGV. CDR3 size: 19 residues. The DNA for the CDR3 is TGTGCCAGCAGCTCAAGGACTAGCGGGGGCCTCCCGAACACCGGGGAGCTGTTTTTT. Its translation: CASSSRTSGGLPNTGELFF.